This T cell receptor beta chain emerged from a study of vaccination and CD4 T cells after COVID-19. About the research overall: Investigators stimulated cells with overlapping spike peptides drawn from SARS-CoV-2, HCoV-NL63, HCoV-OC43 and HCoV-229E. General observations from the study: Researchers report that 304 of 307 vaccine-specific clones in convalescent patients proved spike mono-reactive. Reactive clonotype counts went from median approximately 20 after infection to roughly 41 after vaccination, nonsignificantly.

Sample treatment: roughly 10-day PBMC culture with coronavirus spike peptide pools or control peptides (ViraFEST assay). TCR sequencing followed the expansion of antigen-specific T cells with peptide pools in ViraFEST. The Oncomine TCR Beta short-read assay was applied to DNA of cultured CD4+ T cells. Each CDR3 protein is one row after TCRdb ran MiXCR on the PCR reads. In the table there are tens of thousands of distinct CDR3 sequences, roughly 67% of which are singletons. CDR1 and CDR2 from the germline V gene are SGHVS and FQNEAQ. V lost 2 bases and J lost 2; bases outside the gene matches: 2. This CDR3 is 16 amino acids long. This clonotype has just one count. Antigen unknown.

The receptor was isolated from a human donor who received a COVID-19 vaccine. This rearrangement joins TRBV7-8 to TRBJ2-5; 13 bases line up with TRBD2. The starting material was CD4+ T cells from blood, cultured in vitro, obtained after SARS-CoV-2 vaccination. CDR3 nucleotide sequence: TGTGCCAGCAGCTTACAGGGACTAGCGGGGCAAGAGACCCAGTACTTC. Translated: CASSLQGLAGQETQYF.